These 27 T cell receptor beta chains share one sample of origin, sequenced in a study of cytomegalovirus exposure and HLA in healthy donors. Primers included in the PCR were 60 Vbeta and 13 Jbeta primers. TCRdb keeps only in-frame clones here, not all; method: immunoSEQ multiplex PCR. The data hold around 67,000 clones, with more than 75% observed a single time. The sequencing sample was made of PBMCs. Every receptor here comes from a man aged 18 to 35 in good health and CMV-seropositive.

The V and J genes are TRBV5-1 and TRBJ1-6, with no clear D. The CDR3 contains 16 residues. V dropped 4 bases and J dropped 8 bases, with 19 bases sitting between them. Germline CDR1 reads SGHRS; CDR2 reads YFSETQ. The CDR3 sequence is CASSQTTGVRDSPLHF. CDR3 DNA: TGCGCCAGCAGCCAGACGACCGGGGTGAGGGATTCACCCCTCCACTTT.

This clone was recorded once. The genes are TRBV6-1 and TRBJ2-1; the match to TRBD2 covers 8 bases. Germline V gene sequence: CDR1 MNHNS, CDR2 SASEGT. The ends lost 10 bases at V and 10 bases at J; junction bases unmatched: 6. The CDR3 extends over 11 amino acids. This CDR3 reads CAISSGWEQFF. In DNA form, the CDR3 reads TGTGCCATTTCTAGCGGGTGGGAGCAGTTCTTC.

The chain has TRBV6-5 and TRBJ1-2; D gene unclear. With 6 bases removed from V and 12 bases from J, the gap between germline ends came to 14 bases. The CDR3 is 11 residues long. Per germline, CDR1 MNHEY and CDR2 SVGAGI. This CDR3 reads CASSQDGIHTF. The CDR3 coding sequence is TGTGCCAGCAGCCAGGACGGGATCCACACCTTC.

The chain combines TRBV28 with TRBJ1-1, with a possible D match to TRBD1 (6 bases). The CDR3 is 15 residues long. The V and J ends lost 2 bases and 6 bases respectively, with 16 bases between them. Germline V gene sequence: CDR1 MDHEN, CDR2 SYDVKM. DNA of the CDR3: TGTGCCAGCAGTTTACCCCCAGGGGCTGGGGCTGAAGCTTTCTTT. This gives the protein CASSLPPGAGAEAFF.

J is TRBJ1-1 and V is TRBV10-3, with D possibly being TRBD1 (6 bases). Germline loops: CDR1 ENHRY, CDR2 SYGVKD. The V and J ends lost 6 bases and 6 bases respectively, with 11 bases between them. The CDR3 length is 12 residues. The CDR3 here is CAISVQGAEAFF. CDR3 nucleotide sequence: TGTGCCATCAGCGTACAGGGAGCTGAAGCTTTCTTT.

The chain couples TRBV9 to TRBJ2-5, with D possibly being TRBD1 (6 bases). V was clipped by 0 bases and J by 4 bases, with 10 bases between them. Germline V lookup: CDR1 SGDLS, CDR2 YYNGEE. The length of the CDR3 is 14 residues. CDR3 sequence reads: CASSVAQGAETQYF. The CDR3 DNA is TGTGCCAGCAGCGTAGCACAGGGAGCAGAGACCCAGTACTTC.

This clone was observed a handful of times. The chain uses TRBV7-8 and TRBJ1-6; D remains unclear. Germline CDR1 reads SGHVS; CDR2 reads FQNEAQ. Trimming removed 5 bases at V and 11 bases at J, with 13 bases between. The CDR3 extends over 13 amino acids. This CDR3 reads CASSLYPLAPLHF. The CDR3 coding sequence is TGTGCCAGCAGCCTATACCCTTTGGCACCCCTCCACTTT.

The chain employs TRBV25-1 and TRBJ1-1, with unresolved D. CDR1 and CDR2 from the germline V gene are MGHDK and SYGVNS. The CDR3 runs 17 residues. The germline V and J ends were trimmed by 5 bases and 4 bases, with 23 bases remaining between them. In DNA form, the CDR3 reads TGTGCCAGCAGTTCCCAAAGCGGAGCGAGGCCCCCCACTGAAGCTTTCTTT. This encodes CASSSQSGARPPTEAFF.

The table lists this clone with a few counts. V and J are TRBV5-1 and TRBJ2-3; 10 bases align to TRBD2. With V trimmed by 4 bases and J by 3 bases, 8 bases remained unmatched. The CDR3 consists of 16 residues. Germline assignment: CDR1 SGHRS and CDR2 YFSETQ. The CDR3: CASSATSGTATDTQYF. CDR3 bases: TGCGCCAGCAGCGCTACTAGCGGGACAGCAACAGATACGCAGTATTTT.

The chain carries TRBV6-5 and TRBJ2-7; 15 bases fit TRBD2. CDR3 size: 15 residues. V shed 5 bases and J 3 bases; nucleotides not matched to a gene: 2. Germline values: CDR1 MNHEY, CDR2 SVGAGI. This chain's CDR3 is CASSLGLAGGYEQYF. As DNA, the CDR3 is TGTGCCAGCAGTCTGGGACTAGCGGGAGGCTACGAGCAGTACTTC.

This sequence joins TRBV5-1 and TRBJ2-1, with TRBD1 matching 7 bases. This CDR3 spans 13 amino acids. Trimming took 0 bases from V and 8 from J; bases not matched to a gene: 2. Germline-derived CDR1 and CDR2 are SGHRS and YFSETQ. Here the CDR3 DNA reads TGCGCCAGCAGCTTGGCCGGGACAGATGAGCAGTTCTTC. This codes for CASSLAGTDEQFF.

This clone was recorded only once. The chain carries TRBV5-1 and TRBJ1-6, with D tentatively TRBD1 (5 bases). This CDR3 is built from 13 residues. Trimming pared 0 bases from V and 14 bases from J, leaving 12 bases between. In germline, CDR1 is SGHRS, CDR2 YFSETQ. The CDR3 here is CASSLDQGSTLHF. As DNA, the CDR3 is TGCGCCAGCAGCTTGGATCAGGGCTCGACCCTCCACTTT.

This clone was seen a handful of times. The chain carries TRBV29-1 and TRBJ1-1; no firm D call. Germline V gene sequence: CDR1 SQVTM, CDR2 ANQGSEA. The CDR3 covers 12 residues. Trimming left V 8 bases short and J 0 bases short, with 10 bases between. The CDR3 nucleotides read TGCAGCCACAGTCTAATGAACACTGAAGCTTTCTTT. Its protein is CSHSLMNTEAFF.

This chain links TRBV29-1 with TRBJ1-3; D unclear. Germline CDR1 is SQVTM and CDR2 is ANQGSEA. Trimming took off 5 bases at V and 0 bases at J, with 2 bases between the two ends. The CDR3 consists of 11 residues. The CDR3 coding sequence is TGCAGCGTTTACTCTGGAAACACCATATATTTT. Protein product: CSVYSGNTIYF.

J is TRBJ1-5 and V is TRBV30, with D tentatively TRBD1 (6 bases). The CDR3 loop spans 16 amino acids. V was clipped by 0 bases and J by 2 bases, with 14 bases between them. CDR1 is GTSNPN and CDR2 is SVGIG in the germline V gene (reference sequence). CDR3 amino acids: CAWSVETGGGNQPQHF. CDR3 nucleotides: TGTGCCTGGAGTGTAGAGACAGGAGGCGGCAATCAGCCCCAGCATTTT.

As for this clone: In the same sample, other DNA sequences code for this CDR3. The chain employs TRBV6-5 and TRBJ1-1; weak D call: TRBD1 (5 bases). Trimming removed 2 bases at V and 4 bases at J, with 8 bases between. The length of the CDR3 is 13 residues. Per the germline V gene, CDR1 is MNHEY and CDR2 is SVGAGI. This chain's CDR3 is CASSYGQGTEAFF. The DNA for the CDR3 is TGTGCCAGCAGTTACGGGCAGGGCACTGAAGCTTTCTTT.

This clone was seen a few times. This chain joins TRBV27 and TRBJ2-1, with D possibly matching TRBD2 (5 bases). The germline CDR1 and CDR2 sequences are MNHEY and SMNVEV (reference sequence). Trimming pared 4 bases from V and 6 bases from J, leaving 10 bases between. This CDR3 spans 13 amino acids. DNA of the CDR3: TGTGCCAGCAGTTCCGGACTCTTCAATGAGCAGTTCTTC. It yields the protein CASSSGLFNEQFF.

This clone appeared a single time. This chain connects TRBV5-6 to TRBJ2-7; the D is unclear. The CDR3 extends over 12 amino acids. The V gene's germline CDR1 is SGHDT and CDR2 YYEEEE. Trimming removed 0 bases at V and 2 bases at J, with 3 bases between. DNA for the CDR3: TGTGCCAGCAGCTTGGAGCCCTACGAGCAGTACTTC. It is translated as CASSLEPYEQYF. Based on the CDR3 plus reference TRBV5-6 and TRBJ2-7, the full variable domain is DAGVTQSPTHLIKTRGQQVTLRCSPKSGHDTVSWYQQALGQGPQFIFQYYEEEERQRGNFPDRFSGHQFPNYSSELNVNALLLGDSALYLCASSLEPYEQYFGPGTRLTVT.

The chain links TRBV30 to TRBJ1-4, with D hard to call. This CDR3 is built from 11 residues. Germline V CDR1 and CDR2: GTSNPN, SVGIG (reference sequence). With 3 bases removed from V and 6 bases from J, the gap between germline ends came to 5 bases. The CDR3 loop is CAWRADEKLFF. CDR3 coding DNA: TGTGCCTGGAGGGCAGATGAAAAACTGTTTTTT.

This clone was seen more than once but under ten times. The chain joins TRBV6-4 to TRBJ2-3; TRBD1 aligns across 10 bases. The CDR3 loop spans 15 amino acids. V dropped 3 bases and J dropped 4; count of bases not matched to a gene: 4. Germline loops: CDR1 MRHNA, CDR2 SNTAGT. The CDR3 DNA follows: TGTGCCAGCAGTGAGACAGGGGGCGAGGCAGATACGCAGTATTTT. Its protein product is CASSETGGEADTQYF.

The rearrangement links TRBV9 to TRBJ1-3; D gene uncertain. This CDR3 has 15 amino acids. V lost 6 bases to trimming and J lost 0 bases, with 13 bases between them. Germline lookup yields CDR1 SGDLS and CDR2 YYNGEE. The CDR3, as DNA: TGTGCCAGCAACCTCGGGGAGACCTCTGGAAACACCATATATTTT. Its protein product is CASNLGETSGNTIYF.

This sequence joins TRBV11-2 and TRBJ1-1, with D unclear. The CDR3 loop spans 15 amino acids. Per germline, CDR1 SGHAT and CDR2 FQNNGV. V gave up 0 bases and J gave up 4 bases, with 12 bases separating them. CDR3 in DNA: TGTGCCAGCAGCTTAGATCGCGTACGGGGCACTGAAGCTTTCTTT. Amino acids: CASSLDRVRGTEAFF. Full variable domain (missing parts from reference TRBV11-2 and TRBJ1-1): EAGVAQSPRYKIIEKRQSVAFWCNPISGHATLYWYQQILGQGPKLLIQFQNNGVVDDSQLPKDRFSAERLKGVDSTLKIQPAKLEDSAVYLCASSLDRVRGTEAFFGQGTRLTVV.

This clone was picked up one time. V usage is TRBV10-3 and J usage is TRBJ2-1; D is unresolved. Trimming removed 3 bases at V and 5 bases at J, with 8 bases between. CDR1 ENHRY and CDR2 SYGVKD come from the germline V gene. The CDR3 spans 13 residues. The CDR3 loop is CAISDILDNEQFF. The DNA of the CDR3 is TGTGCCATCAGTGATATATTAGACAATGAGCAGTTCTTC.

The chain couples TRBV7-9 to TRBJ1-1; TRBD1 matches at 7 bases. Germline V gives CDR1 SEHNR, CDR2 FQNEAQ (reference sequence). The trim removed 3 bases at V and 5 bases at J, leaving 6 bases unmatched. The CDR3 spans 14 residues. CDR3 amino acids: CASSFDRDGTEAFF. The CDR3 DNA reads as TGTGCCAGCAGCTTCGACAGGGATGGGACTGAAGCTTTCTTT.

V is TRBV30 and J is TRBJ2-5, with D perhaps matching TRBD1 (5 bases). This CDR3 is built from 13 residues. The V and J ends lost 2 bases and 5 bases respectively, with 12 bases between them. CDR1 is GTSNPN, CDR2 SVGIG, per germline (reference sequence). CDR3 sequence reads: CAWSQGTRETQYF. CDR3 sequence (DNA): TGTGCCTGGAGTCAGGGAACCCGTGAGACCCAGTACTTC.

V and J are TRBV29-1 and TRBJ2-1, with 10 bases lining up with TRBD1. CDR1 and CDR2 (germline): SQVTM, ANQGSEA. V lost 4 bases and J lost 3; bases outside the gene matches: 3. The CDR3 is 14 amino acids. The CDR3 nucleotides are TGCAGCGTTGTCGGACAGGGGGTCTACAATGAGCAGTTCTTC. This sequence encodes CSVVGQGVYNEQFF.

The chain carries TRBV14 and TRBJ1-6; a possible D gene is TRBD1 (5 bases). V was clipped by 3 bases and J by 9 bases, with 12 bases between them. This CDR3 region has 14 residues. Per the germline V gene, CDR1 is SGHDN and CDR2 is FVKESK. For the CDR3, the DNA is TGTGCCAGCAGCCAGGCCCTGGGGGGTTCACCCCTCCACTTT. Protein product: CASSQALGGSPLHF.